This TCR beta chain was recorded in a study of cytomegalovirus exposure and HLA in healthy donors. Per the germline V gene, CDR1 is MNHNS and CDR2 is SASEGT. The CDR3 has 14 residues. Points from the study as a whole: Rarity held for most TCR sequences, but there were some public TCRs that occurred in many donors.

About this clone: Its target is unknown. One end of the junction is discordant with germline, which a read error may explain.

The PCR ran on 60 Vbeta and 13 Jbeta primers. Assay: immunoSEQ multiplex PCR; the TCRdb copy retains only in-frame clones and omits some. This sample has 150,000 to 200,000 clones, with roughly 79% found just once. This TCR came from a woman aged 40 to 49 in good health and CMV-seronegative. What was sequenced was PBMCs. J is TRBJ2-3 and V is TRBV6-1; TRBD2 is a possible D gene (6 bases). DNA for the CDR3: TGTGTCAGCAAGGGACTGACGAGCACAGATACGCAGTATTTT. Translation gives CVSKGLTSTDTQYF.